The rows below give T cell receptor beta chains drawn from one sample of a study of OX40 agonist ivuxolimab in advanced cancers. Clones were read by immunoSEQ multiplex PCR, and TCRdb kept only the in-frame ones, dropping some. The sample lists 55,000 to 75,000 clones, approximately 91% occurring once. Sequencing was performed on CD4+ or CD8+ T cells sorted from blood, taken in a trial of the OX40 agonist ivuxolimab. The receptor source for this set is an adult with an advanced solid tumor such as melanoma, head and neck, liver or kidney cancer. CDR3s include the opening cysteine and the closing phenylalanine or tryptophan. The order of the fields is J gene, clone size, D gene, CDR3 length, V gene, CDR3 DNA, CDR3 protein. D genes are given only for firm matches. Only part of the rows carry a size: once, few, many, or a class if the clone is expanded.

TRBJ2-7,-,TRBD1,17,TRBV27,TGTGCCAGCAGTTTATTTCTCCCCAACACAGGGGCCTACGAGCAGTACTTC,CASSLFLPNTGAYEQYF
TRBJ1-1,-,-,11,TRBV6-5,TGTGCCAGCAGCCACCAGGCTGAAGCTTTCTTT,CASSHQAEAFF
TRBJ2-7,-,-,13,TRBV6-5,TGTGCCAGCAGTTACAGGGGGGCCTACGAGCAGTACTTC,CASSYRGAYEQYF
TRBJ2-3,-,-,16,TRBV28,TGTGCCAGCAGTCCCGGTTGGGACATTGGCACAGATACGCAGTATTTT,CASSPGWDIGTDTQYF
TRBJ2-1,-,TRBD2,14,TRBV5-4,TGTGCCAGCAGCCTGGGACTAACTCAAGATGAGCAGTTCTTC,CASSLGLTQDEQFF
TRBJ1-5,-,TRBD1,18,TRBV5-8,TGTGCCAGCAGCCATCAGGGGACAGGGCAGTATAGCAATCAGCCCCAGCATTTT,CASSHQGTGQYSNQPQHF
TRBJ1-1,once,-,14,TRBV7-2,TGTGCCAGCAGCTCCCCACCTGGGGGCACTGAAGCTTTCTTT,CASSSPPGGTEAFF
TRBJ2-2,-,-,16,TRBV5-4,TGTGCCAGCACCGTGGGAACCGCTGTCAGCTCCGGGGAGCTGTTTTTT,CASTVGTAVSSGELFF
TRBJ2-7,-,TRBD1,14,TRBV6-1,TGTGCCAGCAGTGGCCGGGACAGATCCTACGAGCAGTACTTC,CASSGRDRSYEQYF
TRBJ1-1,-,-,13,TRBV19,TGTGCCAGTAGTATTTTTTGGGATACTGAAGCTTTCTTT,CASSIFWDTEAFF
TRBJ2-5,-,-,13,TRBV27,TGTGCCAGCAGTTTGGGGTCTGAAGAGACCCAGTACTTC,CASSLGSEETQYF
TRBJ1-5,-,-,15,TRBV6-6,TGTGCCAGCAGTTACTCTACAGGGCAGGGGCAGCCCCAGCATTTT,CASSYSTGQGQPQHF
TRBJ2-5,once,-,11,TRBV29-1,TGCAGCGTGGTACAAAGGGAGACCCAGTACTTC,CSVVQRETQYF
TRBJ2-1,-,-,16,TRBV5-8,TGTGCCAGCAGCTTCAGGGGTAGAAGCGCCTACAATGAGCAGTTCTTC,CASSFRGRSAYNEQFF
TRBJ2-7,-,TRBD1,14,TRBV7-9,TGTGCCAGCAGCTTGTCAGGGGGCTTCTACGAGCAGTACTTC,CASSLSGGFYEQYF
TRBJ2-7,-,-,14,TRBV9,TGTGCCAGCAGCGTAGGCGGGTTCACCTACGAGCAGTACTTC,CASSVGGFTYEQYF
TRBJ2-5,few,-,11,TRBV5-4,TGTGCCAGCAGCTTTGGGGAGACCCAGTACTTC,CASSFGETQYF
TRBJ2-1,-,TRBD2,18,TRBV27,TGTGCCAGCAGTTTTATAGCCCCGGGACTAGCGGGAGATAATGAGCAGTTCTTC,CASSFIAPGLAGDNEQFF
TRBJ2-2,-,-,13,TRBV29-1,TGCAGCGTTGTAGGGGCGAACACCGGGGAGCTGTTTTTT,CSVVGANTGELFF
TRBJ2-7,-,TRBD1,17,TRBV27,TGTGCCAGCAGACTCTTTTTTGGGACAGGGGTTTCCTACGAGCAGTACTTC,CASRLFFGTGVSYEQYF